These 25 T cell receptor beta chains came from one sample sequenced in a study of T cells in women clearing cervical HPV infection. The data were produced by immunoSEQ multiplex PCR, yet TCRdb's version contains in-frame clones alone and is incomplete. The sample table includes approximately 33,000 clones. Sequenced: blood buffy coat. These receptor sequences come from a woman between 18 and 75 years old with a cervical HPV16 infection that either progressed to CIN3+ or cleared (not recorded which).

Concerning this clone itself: The sequenced fragment ends 3 residues before the CDR3 boundary, so the rest is inferred from the germline J gene. The chain recombines TRBV14 with TRBJ2-3; no definite D call. V was trimmed by 0 bases and J by 2 bases, leaving 3 bases between them. This CDR3 contains 13 residues. The germline V gene encodes CDR1 SGHDN and CDR2 FVKESK. Incomplete CDR3 DNA: TGTGCCAGCAGCCAAGAATACACAGATACG. As protein: CASSQEYTDT. The full CDR3 protein reads CASSQEYTDTQYF.

On this clone itself: The observed sequence ends 3 residues before the CDR3 terminus, with the missing tail filled in from the germline J gene. This rearrangement joins TRBV7-2 to TRBJ2-2; the D gene is possibly TRBD1 (5 bases). The CDR3 covers 15 residues. CDR1 and CDR2 from the germline V gene are SGHTA and FQGNSA. CDR3 loop: CASSLRPSGANVLFF. The covered CDR3 bases are TGTGCCAGCAGCTTAAGGCCCTCTGGGGCCAACGTG.

Notes on this clone: An end of the junction does not agree with germline; a read error may underlie this. The read ends 3 residues shy of where the CDR3 ends; the end is completed using the germline J gene. The rearrangement links TRBV5-6 to TRBJ2-5; 11 bases are shared with TRBD1. CDR3 length: 15 residues. The germline CDR1 and CDR2 sequences are SGHDT and YYEEEE. Partial CDR3 DNA: TGTTCCAGCAGCGTTCGGGACAGGGGGGTTGAGACC. Protein sequence: CSSSVRDRGVET. The whole CDR3 sequence reads CSSSVRDRGVETQYF.

A remark on this clone: With the read ending 3 residues before the CDR3 end, the germline J gene is used to fill in that end. The chain recombines TRBV30 with TRBJ1-1; D is ambiguous. Germline CDR1 and CDR2: GTSNPN and SVGIG (reference sequence). The CDR3 loop spans 12 amino acids. The CDR3 is CAWSVQPRRAFF. CDR3 DNA, as far as it was read: TGTGCCTGGAGTGTACAGCCCAGGCGA.

Regarding this clone: The CDR3 end falls 3 residues outside the read, so it is completed with the germline J gene. This chain links TRBV18 with TRBJ2-2; 7 bases match TRBD1. With 3 bases clipped from V and 3 bases from J, the junction kept 1 base outside the gene matches. From germline, CDR1 is KGHSH and CDR2 LQKENI. The CDR3 length is 14 residues. CDR3 DNA, as far as it was read: TGTGCCAGCTCACCGACAGGGCACACCGGGGAG. Residues: CASSPTGHTGE. The full-length CDR3 reads as CASSPTGHTGELFF.

Concerning this clone: Sequencing ends 3 residues short of the CDR3 end; the germline J gene provides the rest. This chain uses TRBV29-1 with TRBJ1-4, with D possibly being TRBD1 (6 bases). The CDR3 runs 12 residues. The ends were cut back, 6 bases at V and 8 bases at J, with 13 bases in the middle. Germline CDR1 and CDR2: SQVTM and ANQGSEA. The CDR3 sequence: CSVGTNREKLFF. The sequenced CDR3 bases are TGCAGCGTCGGGACAAACCGCGAAAAA. The full variable domain, completed using reference TRBV29-1 and TRBJ1-4, is SAVISQKPSRDICQRGTSLTIQCQVDSQVTMMFWYRQQPGQSLTLIATANQGSEATYESGFVIDKFPISRPNLTFSTLTVSNMSPEDSSIYLCSVGTNREKLFFGSGTQLSVL.

Concerning this clone: The read comes to an end 3 residues before the CDR3 does, leaving the germline J gene to fill in the end. This chain uses TRBV30 with TRBJ2-4, with D possibly matching TRBD1 (6 bases). CDR3 length equals 11 residues. CDR1 is GTSNPN and CDR2 is SVGIG in the germline V gene (reference sequence). CDR3 DNA (partial): TGTGCCTGCCGGGACATGGCTGGT. Amino acids: CACRDMAG. The whole CDR3 protein reads CACRDMAGQYF. The variable domain in full, with the rest retrieved from reference TRBV30 and TRBJ2-4, is SQTIHQWPATLVQPVGSPLSLECTVEGTSNPNLYWYRQAAGRGLQLLFYSVGIGQISSEVPQNLSASRPQDRQFILSSKKLLLSDSGFYLCACRDMAGQYFGAGTRLSVL.

A remark on this clone: Sequencing ends 3 residues short of the CDR3 end; the germline J gene provides the rest. V gene TRBV20-1 combines with J gene TRBJ1-1; 10 nucleotides line up with TRBD1. This CDR3 contains 16 residues. V lost 6 bases to trimming and J lost 0 bases; unmatched junction nucleotides: 10. Germline V gene sequence: CDR1 DFQATT, CDR2 SNEGSKA (reference sequence). The sequenced CDR3 bases are TGCAGTGCCACCCGACAGGGGGCCGTTATGAACACTGAA. Its protein product is CSATRQGAVMNTE. The CDR3 as a whole reads CSATRQGAVMNTEAFF.

Comment on this clone: The read terminates 3 residues ahead of where the CDR3 ends, so the germline J gene completes it. The gene calls are TRBV20-1 and TRBJ2-7; 11 positions agree with TRBD1. The germline V gene encodes CDR1 DFQATT and CDR2 SNEGSKA (reference sequence). V lost 3 bases, J lost 0 bases, and 1 base stayed unmatched. This CDR3 has 14 residues. The part of the CDR3 DNA that was read is TGCAGTGCTAGGGGACAGGGGGTCTCCTACGAG. Its protein product is CSARGQGVSYE. The complete CDR3 sequence is CSARGQGVSYEQYF.

Comment on this clone: The read terminates 3 residues before the CDR3 end, so the remaining end is supplied by the germline J gene. This chain connects TRBV5-3 to TRBJ2-3; 7 nucleotides match TRBD2. TRBV5-3 is an ORF, with its function uncertain. CDR3 length equals 16 residues. Losses at the gene ends were 0 bases for V and 1 base for J; bases not matched to a gene: 5. The chain's CDR3 is CARSLGLAVCTDTQYF. The part of the CDR3 DNA that was read is TGTGCCAGAAGCTTGGGCCTAGCGGTATGCACAGATACG.

Of note for this clone: The read ends 3 residues before the CDR3 terminus; that terminus is restored from the germline J gene. This rearrangement joins TRBV5-1 to TRBJ2-3; TRBD2 matches at 7 bases. Per the germline V gene, CDR1 is SGHRS and CDR2 is YFSETQ. The CDR3 totals 16 residues. Trimming took 4 bases from V and 5 from J; bases not matched to a gene: 13. The sequenced part of the CDR3 DNA is TGCGCCAGCAGCGACCCTAGCGGCCCCGGGGGAGATACG. Amino acid sequence: CASSDPSGPGGDT. The complete CDR3 protein is CASSDPSGPGGDTQYF.

A remark on this clone: With the read ending 3 residues before the CDR3 end, the germline J gene is used to fill in that end. The J gene is TRBJ2-4, the V gene TRBV20-1, with D perhaps TRBD1 (5 bases). The germline V gene encodes CDR1 DFQATT and CDR2 SNEGSKA (reference sequence). Deletions cut 0 bases from V and 1 base from J, with 13 bases between. The CDR3 contains 16 residues. The part of the CDR3 DNA that was read is TGCAGTGCTAGAGATGATAGGGGATGGGCCAAAAACATT. Translating it yields CSARDDRGWAKNI. The complete CDR3 sequence is CSARDDRGWAKNIQYF.

As for this clone: A read error may produce the germline difference seen at one junction end. The read ends 3 residues before the CDR3 terminus; that terminus is restored from the germline J gene. Other DNA sequences of this sample code for an identical CDR3. This rearrangement joins TRBV13 to TRBJ2-1; 7 nucleotides match TRBD1. Germline V gene data show CDR1 as PRHDT and CDR2 as FYEKMQ (reference sequence). The CDR3 extends over 15 amino acids. Partial CDR3 DNA: TGTGCCAGTAGCTTAGGAACAGGGGTGGGGAATGAG. Translation gives CASSLGTGVGNE. The CDR3 as a whole reads CASSLGTGVGNEQFF.

Regarding this clone: A junction end diverges from the germline sequence, so it may reflect a read error. The DNA ends 3 residues before the CDR3 does, and the rest of the CDR3 is filled in from the germline J gene. V and J are TRBV18 and TRBJ2-2; 7 bases line up with TRBD1. CDR3 length: 15 amino acids. Germline loops: CDR1 KGHSH, CDR2 LQKENI. The CDR3 loop is CASSFSQGDTGKLFF. The CDR3 bases that were read are TGTGCCAGCTCATTCTCGCAGGGGGACACCGGGAAG. The variable domain in full, with the rest retrieved from reference TRBV18 and TRBJ2-2, is NAGVMQNPRHLVRRRGQEARLRCSPMKGHSHVYWYRQLPEEGLKFMVYLQKENIIDESGMPKERFSAEFPKEGPSILRIQQVVRGDSAAYFCASSFSQGDTGKLFFGEGSRLTVL.

This clone ranks as medium-sized in terms of frequency. The read comes to an end 3 residues before the CDR3 does, leaving the germline J gene to fill in the end. The chain employs TRBV19 and TRBJ2-2; TRBD2 matches at 13 bases. With V trimmed by 7 bases and J by 4 bases, 18 bases remained unmatched. This CDR3 has 20 residues. CDR1 LNHDA and CDR2 SQIVND come from the germline V gene (reference sequence). The DNA read from the CDR3 is TGTGCCAGTACCCTAAGGACAGTACTAGCGGGAGGGAGGAGCACCGGGGAG. It translates to CASTLRTVLAGGRSTGE. The entire CDR3 is CASTLRTVLAGGRSTGELFF.

Note on this clone: The read ends 3 residues early relative to the CDR3; the germline J gene fills the gap. The chain recombines TRBV29-1 with TRBJ2-7; D is undetermined. Per germline, CDR1 SQVTM and CDR2 ANQGSEA. This CDR3 region has 11 residues. V was clipped by 0 bases and J by 5 bases, with 5 bases between them. Partial CDR3 DNA: TGCAGCGTTGAAGAACTCAACGAG. This gives the protein CSVEELNE. The entire CDR3 sequence reads CSVEELNEQYF.

As concerns this clone: Coverage ceases 3 residues before the CDR3 finishes, and the germline J gene fills in the end. The J gene is TRBJ2-5, the V gene TRBV11-3; D ambiguous. Deletions cut 1 base from V and 4 bases from J, with 13 bases between. Germline V gives CDR1 SGHNT, CDR2 YENEEA. This CDR3 has 15 residues. CDR3 amino acids: CASSLGDLAGETQYF. CDR3 DNA (partial): TGTGCCAGCAGCTTAGGTGATTTGGCTGGAGAGACC.

Worth noting for this clone: Read sequence stops 3 residues before the CDR3 end, and the germline J gene provides the missing end. The V gene is TRBV7-6, the J gene TRBJ2-3; 7 bases align to TRBD1. CDR3 length: 15 residues. Germline V lookup: CDR1 SGHVS, CDR2 FNYEAQ. Partial CDR3 DNA: TGTGCCAGCAGCTTAGGATCCGGGACAGAAGAGACG. Protein product: CASSLGSGTEET. The CDR3 as a whole reads CASSLGSGTEETQYF. Full variable domain (missing parts from reference TRBV7-6 and TRBJ2-3): GAGVSQSPRYKVTKRGQDVALRCDPISGHVSLYWYRQALGQGPEFLTYFNYEAQQDKSGLPNDRFSAERPEGSISTLTIQRTEQRDSAMYRCASSLGSGTEETQYFGPGTRLTVL.

As regards this clone: Coverage ceases 3 residues before the CDR3 finishes, and the germline J gene fills in the end. Other DNA variants within this sample encode the same CDR3. This chain links TRBV19 with TRBJ1-3, with TRBD1 identical over 8 bases. Germline V gene data show CDR1 as LNHDA and CDR2 as SQIVND (reference sequence). With 10 bases clipped from V and 3 bases from J, the junction kept 5 bases outside the gene matches. This CDR3 comprises 13 residues. The CDR3 loop is CATADRGGNTIYF. CDR3 bases read: TGTGCCACAGCTGACAGGGGTGGAAACACC.

With regard to this clone: The read ends 3 residues shy of where the CDR3 ends; the end is completed using the germline J gene. V is TRBV5-5 and J is TRBJ1-1; D not certain. The germline gives CDR1 SGHKS, CDR2 YYEKEE (reference sequence). The germline V and J ends were trimmed by 2 bases and 3 bases, with 5 bases remaining between them. This CDR3 spans 12 amino acids. The CDR3 loop is CASSFRDTEAFF. CDR3 bases read: TGTGCCAGCAGCTTCCGGGACACTGAA.

This clone shows up as medium-sized (0.01 to 0.1%) by frequency. The CDR3 extends 3 residues past the end of the read, so its final part is completed from the germline J gene. Different DNA sequences within this sample yield the same CDR3. The chain uses TRBV18 and TRBJ2-5, with 11 positions matching TRBD2. The germline gives CDR1 KGHSH, CDR2 LQKENI. Trimming removed 2 bases from V and 3 bases from J; junction bases left unmatched: 11. The CDR3 totals 18 residues. CDR3 bases read: TGTGCCAGCTCACCAACTGGGACCGTACTAGCGGGGGAAGAGACC. This gives the protein CASSPTGTVLAGEET. The complete CDR3 protein is CASSPTGTVLAGEETQYF.

As for this clone: The missing CDR3 end, 3 residues past where the read stops, is filled in from the germline J gene. The rearrangement links TRBV20-1 to TRBJ2-5, with a tentative D call TRBD2 (6 bases). CDR3 size: 16 residues. The germline CDR1 and CDR2 sequences are DFQATT and SNEGSKA (reference sequence). V was clipped by 3 bases and J by 5 bases, with 22 bases between them. This CDR3 reads CSASFYRGTIGETQYF. The sequenced CDR3 bases are TGCAGTGCTAGTTTTTACCGGGGGACCATCGGGGAGACC.

As regards this clone: Coverage ceases 3 residues before the CDR3 finishes, and the germline J gene fills in the end. The chain couples TRBV5-1 to TRBJ1-1; D may be TRBD1 (5 bases). V shed 0 bases and J shed 1 base, with 7 bases lying between them. This CDR3 spans 14 amino acids. The germline gives CDR1 SGHRS, CDR2 YFSETQ. CDR3 region: CASSLAGGNTEAFF. The CDR3 bases that were read are TGCGCCAGCAGCTTGGCCGGGGGGAACACTGAA.

Note on this clone: The observed sequence ends 3 residues before the CDR3 terminus, with the missing tail filled in from the germline J gene. The chain joins TRBV5-6 to TRBJ2-1; the match to TRBD2 covers 8 bases. Germline CDR1 reads SGHDT; CDR2 reads YYEEEE. There are 15 residues in the CDR3. V was clipped by 4 bases and J by 9 bases; unmatched bases: 12. The CDR3 sequence is CASSGGQGLVTEQFF. Incomplete CDR3 DNA: TGTGCCAGCAGCGGCGGGCAGGGACTAGTTACTGAG. Full variable domain (outside the CDR3, taken from reference TRBV5-6 and TRBJ2-1): DAGVTQSPTHLIKTRGQQVTLRCSPKSGHDTVSWYQQALGQGPQFIFQYYEEEERQRGNFPDRFSGHQFPNYSSELNVNALLLGDSALYLCASSGGQGLVTEQFFGPGTRLTVL.

Regarding this clone: The read ends 3 residues before the CDR3 terminus; that terminus is restored from the germline J gene. The chain couples TRBV20-1 to TRBJ1-1; D unclear. The V gene's germline CDR1 is DFQATT and CDR2 SNEGSKA (reference sequence). This CDR3 is built from 14 residues. Trimming took off 6 bases at V and 1 base at J, with 15 bases between the two ends. The DNA read from the CDR3 is TGCAGTGCCCCCCGTCCCAGGAAGAACACTGAA. It translates to CSAPRPRKNTE. The CDR3 in full is CSAPRPRKNTEAFF.